Listed below are T cell receptor beta chains from one sample, sequenced in a study of cytomegalovirus exposure and HLA in healthy donors. Sequenced by immunoSEQ multiplex PCR; TCRdb stores in-frame clones only, minus some. The sample carries fewer than 200,000 clones, less than 80% recorded once. Sequencing was performed on PBMCs. All receptors derive from a middle-aged man in good health and CMV-seronegative. Each CDR3 is given with its conserved first and last residue. The order of the fields is J gene, D gene, clone size, V gene, CDR3 DNA, CDR3 protein. The D gene is left open where the match is weak. Rows may omit the clone size; those that give it use once, few, many or a size class.

>TRBJ2-7|NA|NA|TRBV11-2
TGTGCCAGCAGCTTAGTCCCACAGCCCAGTTACGAGCAGTACTTC
CASSLVPQPSYEQYF
>TRBJ1-2|NA|few|TRBV6-5
TGTGCCAGCAGAGGGGACACCGGCTACACCTTC
CASRGDTGYTF
>TRBJ2-7|NA|NA|TRBV5-1
TGCGCCGGCAGCTTGGGAGGTAGGACCTACGAGCAGTACTTC
CAGSLGGRTYEQYF
>TRBJ2-7|NA|NA|TRBV6-5
TGTGCCAGCAGTTACCTCGGACAGTCCTACGAGCAGTACTTC
CASSYLGQSYEQYF
>TRBJ2-7|NA|NA|TRBV19
TGTGCCAGTAGTATCGGCCAGGCGAGCTCCTACGAGCAGTACTTC
CASSIGQASSYEQYF
>TRBJ1-5|NA|NA|TRBV28
TGTGCCAGCACACCCCTGGGGCAGGGGAAGCAGCCCCAGCATTTT
CASTPLGQGKQPQHF
>TRBJ2-6|NA|few|TRBV10-3
TGTGCCATCAGTGAGTCGGGGGGAGTCTCTGGGGCCAACGTCCTGACTTTC
CAISESGGVSGANVLTF
>TRBJ2-7|NA|NA|TRBV5-8
TGTGCCAGCAGCTTCGGGAGCCCGGGCGAGCAGTACTTC
CASSFGSPGEQYF
>TRBJ2-6|NA|NA|TRBV29-1
TGCAGCGCCTTAGGGTCGGGTAAATCTGGGGCCAACGGCCTGACTTTC
CSALGSGKSGANGLTF
>TRBJ2-7|NA|NA|TRBV27
TGTGCCAGCACCAACTTCGGGCGGGGCAAGCAGTACTTC
CASTNFGRGKQYF
>TRBJ1-4|NA|once|TRBV27
TGTGCCAGCAGTTTCCGACAGACTAATGAAAAACTGTTTTTT
CASSFRQTNEKLFF
>TRBJ2-3|TRBD2|NA|TRBV28
TGTGCCAGCACCACCGGGGGGGTACAGGGCGGGGATACGCAGTATTTT
CASTTGGVQGGDTQYF
>TRBJ2-3|NA|NA|TRBV7-9
TGTGCCAGCAGCTCCGCCAGACAGAGACGCACAGATACGCAGTATTTT
CASSSARQRRTDTQYF
>TRBJ1-1|TRBD1|NA|TRBV7-2
TGTGCCAGCAGCCCAGGGGGCGGGGGGAACACTGAAGCTTTCTTT
CASSPGGGGNTEAFF
>TRBJ2-7|TRBD1|few|TRBV6-1
TGTGCCAGCAGTGATCTTTTGGGGACAGGGAGGAACGAGCAGTACTTC
CASSDLLGTGRNEQYF
>TRBJ1-3|NA|NA|TRBV27
TGTGCCAGCAGTTCTGCAGGGTGGGGCACCATATATTTT
CASSSAGWGTIYF
>TRBJ2-3|TRBD2|NA|TRBV4-1
TGCGCCAGCAGCGCCAGACTAGCGGGAGGAGCAGATACGCAGTATTTT
CASSARLAGGADTQYF
>TRBJ1-1|NA|few|TRBV7-9
TGTGCCAGCAGCCGAAGCCGGGGTGAAGCTTTCTTT
CASSRSRGEAFF
>TRBJ2-3|TRBD2|NA|TRBV7-7
TGTGCTAGCAGCCGTAGCGGGATCGGAGATACGCAGTATTTT
CASSRSGIGDTQYF
>TRBJ1-1|NA|NA|TRBV5-1
TGCGCCAGCAGCTTGGGTTACAGCCCCTCCAGTGAAGCTTTCTTT
CASSLGYSPSSEAFF
>TRBJ2-1|TRBD1|few|TRBV5-4
TGTGCCAGCAGCTTGGGGACAGGGAGCTACAATGAGCAGTTCTTC
CASSLGTGSYNEQFF
>TRBJ2-5|TRBD2|NA|TRBV4-3
TGCGCCAGCAGGCTAGCGGGAGGAGAGACCCAGTACTTC
CASRLAGGETQYF
>TRBJ1-1|TRBD1|NA|TRBV28
TGTGCCAGCAGTTCCGGGACAGGGAATTATCGTGCTCTCTTT
CASSSGTGNYRALF
>TRBJ1-2|NA|NA|TRBV11-2
TGTGCCAGCAGCTTAGCGGACTATTCTGCTGGCTACACCTTC
CASSLADYSAGYTF
>TRBJ2-3|TRBD2|NA|TRBV7-2
TGTGCCAGCAGCTTGGGAGGGAGAGGCACAGATACGCAGTATTTT
CASSLGGRGTDTQYF
>TRBJ2-3|NA|few|TRBV2
TGTGCCAGCTACGGGACAGATACGCAGTATTTT
CASYGTDTQYF
>TRBJ2-1|NA|NA|TRBV5-1
TGCGCCAGCAGCTTGGACAGGACCTACAATGAGCAGTTCTTC
CASSLDRTYNEQFF
>TRBJ2-2|NA|NA|TRBV4-1
TGCGCCAGCAGCCAAACCAGCGGGGAGCTGTTTTTT
CASSQTSGELFF
>TRBJ1-1|NA|NA|TRBV25-1
TGTGCCAGCAGTGAATCCAGGGGTCTGAACACTGAAGCTTTCTTT
CASSESRGLNTEAFF
>TRBJ2-2|NA|NA|TRBV5-1
TGCGCCAGCAGCTTAGGGGCTAACACCGGGGAGCTGTTTTTT
CASSLGANTGELFF
>TRBJ1-2|NA|NA|TRBV28
TGTGCCAGCAAAAGCCAGCGTGGCTACACCTTC
CASKSQRGYTF
>TRBJ1-2|TRBD1|NA|TRBV7-9
TGTGCCAGCAGCCTCCCGATTAGGACAGGGAGAAATGGCTACACCTTC
CASSLPIRTGRNGYTF
>TRBJ1-1|NA|NA|TRBV7-9
TGTGCCAGCAGTTTACAGGGAGGTGGCACTGAAGCTTTCTTT
CASSLQGGGTEAFF
>TRBJ2-7|TRBD2|NA|TRBV28
TGTGCCAGCAGTTTCCTGGGGACTAGCGGGCGCTACGAGCAGTACTTC
CASSFLGTSGRYEQYF
>TRBJ2-7|NA|NA|TRBV28
TGTGCCAGCAGTTACCCCCGGACGGGAGCCCCCTCCCCTGAGAGCTACGAGCAGTACTTC
CASSYPRTGAPSPESYEQYF
>TRBJ2-1|NA|NA|TRBV28
TGTGCCAGCAGTCTGGGCCCCCCGGATGAGCAGTTCTTC
CASSLGPPDEQFF
>TRBJ2-1|TRBD2|NA|TRBV2
TGTGCCAGCAGGGCACTAGCGAGCTCCTACAATGAGCAGTTCTTC
CASRALASSYNEQFF
>TRBJ2-7|TRBD1|NA|TRBV6-1
TGTGCCAGCAGTACGCGACAGGGCCACGAGCAGTACTTC
CASSTRQGHEQYF
>TRBJ2-1|NA|few|TRBV7-9
TGTTCCAGCAGCCTAATAAGCGGGTACAATGAGCAGTTCTTC
CSSSLISGYNEQFF
>TRBJ2-7|TRBD1|NA|TRBV28
TGTGCCAGCAGACCCGGGACAGGGGGCATCAAGCAGTACTTC
CASRPGTGGIKQYF
>TRBJ1-2|NA|NA|TRBV6-1
TGTGCCACCGTTGGGGACACCTATGGCTACACCTTC
CATVGDTYGYTF
>TRBJ2-5|NA|NA|TRBV11-3
TGTGCCAGCAGCCAAGCTTCGGGGGAGCAGTACTTC
CASSQASGEQYF
>TRBJ1-1|NA|NA|TRBV14
TGTGCCAGCAGCCAAGATTTAGGACACACCACTGAAGCTTTCTTT
CASSQDLGHTTEAFF
>TRBJ1-1|NA|NA|TRBV27
TGTGCCAGCAGTTCCCTCGGTTCGGTGAACACTGAAGCTTTCTTT
CASSSLGSVNTEAFF
>TRBJ2-5|TRBD2|NA|TRBV11-2
TGTGCCAGCAGCTTAGAGGGGGGACTAGCGGCTATACAAGAGACCCAGTACTTC
CASSLEGGLAAIQETQYF